Each of the 7 T cell receptor beta chains below was sequenced from the same sample in a study of post-analysis software for immune sequencing data. Study conclusions and caveats: Controls had lower frequencies than patients of about five TRBV segments, which included TRBV5-6, TRBV5-1 and TRBV20-1.

These receptors have no known antigen. Unique-molecular-identifier-tagged TCR beta cDNA libraries were used. TCRdb analysed the PCR reads with MiXCR anew, one entry per CDR3 protein. The sample contains about 430,000 distinct CDR3 sequences, about 40% of which appear only once. The sequenced sample consisted of blood. The origin of the receptors is a girl aged 2 to 9 with multiple sclerosis.

This chain uses TRBV5-1 with TRBJ1-1, with TRBD1 matching 8 bases. The junction had 6 bases not matched to a gene; V was cut back by 4 bases and J by 1 base. Germline CDR1 is SGHRS and CDR2 is YFSETQ. CDR3 length equals 15 residues. As DNA, the CDR3 is TGCGCCAGCAGCGCAGGACAGGGTCCGAACACTGAAGCTTTCTTT. Its translation: CASSAGQGPNTEAFF.

Only a few counts were recorded for this clonotype. The chain recombines TRBV27 with TRBJ2-4; 7 bases align to TRBD1. Judging by the DNA end, TRBJ2-7 fits better; the J call may be wrong. The CDR3 spans 14 residues. Germline V CDR1 and CDR2: MNHEY, SMNVEV (reference sequence). The CDR3 nucleotides are TGTGCCAGCAGTTTAGGGGGACAGACGGGCGAGCAGTACTTC. This gives the protein CASSLGGQTGEQYF.

The chain recombines TRBV5-1 with TRBJ2-7, with TRBD1 as a possible D gene (5 bases). Germline CDR1 reads SGHRS; CDR2 reads YFSETQ. V lost 0 bases and J 6 bases, leaving 13 bases between the germline ends. The CDR3 sequence is 14 residues long. The CDR3 nucleotides read TGCGCCAGCAGCTTGGTCAGGGATGAACTCGAGCAGTACTTC. Protein product: CASSLVRDELEQYF.

This chain joins TRBV20-1 and TRBJ1-2; no clear D. CDR3 length: 13 amino acids. V was clipped by 3 bases and J by 2 bases, with 10 bases between them. CDR1 DFQATT and CDR2 SNEGSKA come from the germline V gene (reference sequence). CDR3 sequence (DNA): TGCAGTGCTAGGGCCCAGCGAAACTATGGCTACACCTTC. Translating it yields CSARAQRNYGYTF.

This clonotype was detected only a few times. This chain links TRBV11-2 with TRBJ2-5; D is uncertain. This CDR3 contains 14 residues. Trimming cost V 1 base and J 5 bases, with 11 bases left between them. Germline CDR1 is SGHAT and CDR2 is FQNNGV. In nucleotides, the CDR3 is TGTGCCAGCAGCTTAGCCGGGTTGGGGGAGACCCAGTACTTC. It codes for CASSLAGLGETQYF. The complete variable domain, with remaining parts taken from reference TRBV11-2 and TRBJ2-5, reads EAGVAQSPRYKIIEKRQSVAFWCNPISGHATLYWYQQILGQGPKLLIQFQNNGVVDDSQLPKDRFSAERLKGVDSTLKIQPAKLEDSAVYLCASSLAGLGETQYFGPGTRLLVL.

The chain couples TRBV6-1 to TRBJ2-5; D might be TRBD1 or TRBD2, each matching 5 bases. The DNA end is more similar to TRBJ2-7, so the J call may be wrong. CDR3 size: 12 residues. Germline loops: CDR1 MNHNS, CDR2 SASEGT. CDR3 in DNA: TGTGCCAGCGGGGACGCCCTCTACGAGCAGTACTTC. Translated: CASGDALYEQYF.

The sample holds a few counts of this clonotype. The genes are TRBV25-1 and TRBJ2-6, with 8 positions matching TRBD2. The CDR3 loop spans 16 amino acids. V lost 4 bases and J lost 0; bases outside the gene matches: 2. Germline V gene data show CDR1 as MGHDK and CDR2 as SYGVNS. The CDR3 spells CASSGRGGSGANVLTF. The CDR3 bases are TGTGCCAGCAGTGGCCGGGGGGGCTCTGGGGCCAACGTCCTGACTTTC.